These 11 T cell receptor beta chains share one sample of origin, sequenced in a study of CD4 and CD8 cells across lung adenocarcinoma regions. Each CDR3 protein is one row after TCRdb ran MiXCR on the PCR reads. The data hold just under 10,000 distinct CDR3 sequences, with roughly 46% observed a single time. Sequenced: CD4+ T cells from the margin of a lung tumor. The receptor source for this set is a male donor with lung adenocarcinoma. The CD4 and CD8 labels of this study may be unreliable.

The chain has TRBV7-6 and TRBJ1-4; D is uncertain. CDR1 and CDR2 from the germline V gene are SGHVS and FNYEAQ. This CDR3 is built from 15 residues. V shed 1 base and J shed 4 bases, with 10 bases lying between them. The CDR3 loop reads CASSLEPAFNEKLFF. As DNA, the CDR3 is TGTGCCAGCAGCTTAGAGCCAGCCTTTAATGAAAAACTGTTTTTT. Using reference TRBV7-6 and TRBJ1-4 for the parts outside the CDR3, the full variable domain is GAGVSQSPRYKVTKRGQDVALRCDPISGHVSLYWYRQALGQGPEFLTYFNYEAQQDKSGLPNDRFSAERPEGSISTLTIQRTEQRDSAMYRCASSLEPAFNEKLFFGSGTQLSVL.

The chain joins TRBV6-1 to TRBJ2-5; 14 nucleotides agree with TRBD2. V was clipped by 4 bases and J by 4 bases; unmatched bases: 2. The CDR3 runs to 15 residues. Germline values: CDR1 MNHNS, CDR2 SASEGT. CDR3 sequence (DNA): TGTGCCAGCAGTGGACTAGCGGGGGGGCCAGAGACCCAGTACTTC. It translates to CASSGLAGGPETQYF.

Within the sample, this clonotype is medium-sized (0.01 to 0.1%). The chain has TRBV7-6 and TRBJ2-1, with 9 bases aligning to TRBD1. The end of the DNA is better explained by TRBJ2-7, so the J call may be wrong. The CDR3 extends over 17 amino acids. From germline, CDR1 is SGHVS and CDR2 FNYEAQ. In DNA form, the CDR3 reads TGTGCCAGCAGCTTAGGGATACCGGGACAGGGATTAGGCGAGCAGTACTTC. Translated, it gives CASSLGIPGQGLGEQYF.

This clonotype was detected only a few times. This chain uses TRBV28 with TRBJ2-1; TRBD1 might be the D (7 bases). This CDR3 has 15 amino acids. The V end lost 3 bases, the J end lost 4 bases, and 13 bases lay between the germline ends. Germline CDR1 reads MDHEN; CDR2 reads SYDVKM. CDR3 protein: CASSLEGAQYNEQFF. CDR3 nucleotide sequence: TGTGCCAGCAGTTTGGAGGGGGCGCAGTACAATGAGCAGTTCTTC.

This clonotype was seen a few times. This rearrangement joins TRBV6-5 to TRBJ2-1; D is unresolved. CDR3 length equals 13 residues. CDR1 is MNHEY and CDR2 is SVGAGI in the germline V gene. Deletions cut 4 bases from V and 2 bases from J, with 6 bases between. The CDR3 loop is CASSFDPYNEQFF. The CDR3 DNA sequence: TGTGCCAGCAGTTTTGATCCCTACAATGAGCAGTTCTTC.

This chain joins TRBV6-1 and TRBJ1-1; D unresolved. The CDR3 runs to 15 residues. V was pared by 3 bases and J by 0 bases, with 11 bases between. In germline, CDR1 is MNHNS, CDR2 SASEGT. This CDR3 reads CASSEDRSLNTEAFF. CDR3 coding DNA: TGTGCCAGCAGTGAGGACCGAAGCCTGAACACTGAAGCTTTCTTT.

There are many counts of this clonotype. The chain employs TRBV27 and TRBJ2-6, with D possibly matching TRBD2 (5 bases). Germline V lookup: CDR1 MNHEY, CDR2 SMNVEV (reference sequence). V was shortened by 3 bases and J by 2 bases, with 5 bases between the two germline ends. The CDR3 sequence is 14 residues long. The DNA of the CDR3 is TGTGCCAGCAGTTTGACTACTGGGGCCAACGTCCTGACTTTC. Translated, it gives CASSLTTGANVLTF.

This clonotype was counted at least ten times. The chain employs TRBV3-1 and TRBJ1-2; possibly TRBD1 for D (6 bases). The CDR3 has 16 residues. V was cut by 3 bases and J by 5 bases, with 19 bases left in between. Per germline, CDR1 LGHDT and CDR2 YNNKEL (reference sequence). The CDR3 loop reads CASSHLAGQDVYGYTF. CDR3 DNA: TGTGCCAGCAGCCACCTTGCGGGACAAGACGTTTATGGCTACACCTTC.

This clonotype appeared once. CDR3 in amino acids: CASSLVRQAGHNEQFF. The CDR3 region has the DNA TGTGCCAGCAGCTTAGTAAGACAGGCTGGGCACAATGAGCAGTTCTTC. The chain uses TRBV7-2 and TRBJ2-1; the D gene is possibly TRBD1 (6 bases). The CDR3 runs to 16 residues. Per germline, CDR1 SGHTA and CDR2 FQGNSA. V gave up 1 base and J gave up 5 bases, with 15 bases separating them.

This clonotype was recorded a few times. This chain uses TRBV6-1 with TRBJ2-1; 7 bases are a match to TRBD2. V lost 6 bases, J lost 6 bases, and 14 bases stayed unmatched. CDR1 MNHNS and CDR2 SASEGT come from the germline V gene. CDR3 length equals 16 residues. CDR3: CASRVLGAGAANEQFF. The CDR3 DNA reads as TGTGCCAGCAGGGTCCTAGGGGCGGGAGCCGCCAATGAGCAGTTCTTC.

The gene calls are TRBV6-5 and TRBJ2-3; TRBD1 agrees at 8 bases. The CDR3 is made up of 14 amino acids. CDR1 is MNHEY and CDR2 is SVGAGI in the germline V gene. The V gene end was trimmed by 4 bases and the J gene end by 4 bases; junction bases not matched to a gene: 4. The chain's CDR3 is CASSLQGEADTQYF. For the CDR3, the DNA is TGTGCCAGCAGTTTACAGGGGGAGGCAGATACGCAGTATTTT.